The next 4 T cell receptor beta chains were all read from a single sample in a study of monozygotic twins with cystic fibrosis. TCRdb's copy holds only in-frame clones and misses some; the assay was immunoSEQ multiplex PCR. The top ten hold under 0.9% of the sample, which has 30,000 to 40,000 clones, approximately 72% seen once. The sample consisted of blood. These receptors were collected from a girl under 18 with cystic fibrosis.

The chain is built from TRBV7-6 and TRBJ1-1, with no clear D. V lost 2 bases, J lost 3 bases, and 16 bases lay in between. The CDR3 length is 16 residues. CDR1 and CDR2 from the germline V gene are SGHVS and FNYEAQ. The CDR3 spells CASSLFDPGGDTEAFF. In nucleotides, the CDR3 is TGTGCCAGCAGCTTATTTGATCCGGGTGGGGACACTGAAGCTTTCTTT.

V usage is TRBV10-3 and J usage is TRBJ2-3; TRBD2 matches at 12 bases. After removal of 6 bases from V and 1 base from J, the junction contained 17 bases not matched to a gene. Germline CDR1 is ENHRY and CDR2 is SYGVKD. This CDR3 spans 20 amino acids. The CDR3 reads CAISRVRGTSGRGGTDTQYF. The CDR3 nucleotides are TGTGCCATCAGCCGCGTGCGAGGGACTAGCGGGCGGGGGGGCACAGATACGCAGTATTTT.

The chain couples TRBV25-1 to TRBJ1-5; D is perhaps TRBD1 (5 bases). The CDR3 is 12 amino acids. Germline-derived CDR1 and CDR2 are MGHDK and SYGVNS. V was cut by 4 bases and J by 6 bases, with 7 bases left in between. The CDR3 sequence is CASSGGGQPQHF. CDR3 bases: TGTGCCAGCAGTGGTGGGGGTCAGCCCCAGCATTTT.

This clone has just one count. The rearrangement uses TRBV7-2 and TRBJ2-2; D is undetermined. V was shortened by 1 base and J by 4 bases, with 10 bases between the two germline ends. Germline-derived CDR1 and CDR2 are SGHTA and FQGNSA. The CDR3 has 15 amino acids. The CDR3 bases are TGTGCCAGCAGCTTAGTGGCCTCTCCCACCGGGGAGCTGTTTTTT. Translating it yields CASSLVASPTGELFF.